The TCR beta chain under discussion was sequenced for a study of blood T cell repertoires in COVID-19. Study processing details: Amplification of reference gene primers was used by the study to estimate nucleated cell counts. Assay used: immunoSEQ multiplex PCR; TCRdb lists only in-frame clones, some missing. V, J and clone size are those of that table, while D and trimming were read from the DNA. The repertoire holds about 150,000 clones, with approximately 87% as singletons. Between the trimmed V and J ends, which lost 9 bases and 3 bases, there was a span of 12 bases. There are 13 residues in the CDR3. Germline CDR1 reads SGHTA; CDR2 reads FQGTGA.

This receptor was taken from a human donor in a cohort sampled during active COVID-19. The sequenced sample consisted of peripheral blood. The chain recombines TRBV7-3 with TRBJ2-1; D not resolved. The CDR3 is CARIDGRYNEQFF. The CDR3 region has the DNA TGTGCCAGGATCGATGGGCGCTACAATGAGCAGTTCTTC.